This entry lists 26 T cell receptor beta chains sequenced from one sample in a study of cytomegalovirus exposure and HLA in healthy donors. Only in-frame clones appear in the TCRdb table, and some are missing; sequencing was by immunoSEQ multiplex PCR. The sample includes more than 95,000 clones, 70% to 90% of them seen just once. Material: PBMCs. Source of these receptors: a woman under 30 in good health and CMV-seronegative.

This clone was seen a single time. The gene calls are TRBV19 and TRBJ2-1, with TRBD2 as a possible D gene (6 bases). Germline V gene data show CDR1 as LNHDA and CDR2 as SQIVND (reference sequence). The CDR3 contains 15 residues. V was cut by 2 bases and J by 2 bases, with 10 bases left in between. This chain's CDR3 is CASSIMAGPYNEQFF. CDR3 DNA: TGTGCCAGTAGTATAATGGCGGGACCCTACAATGAGCAGTTCTTC.

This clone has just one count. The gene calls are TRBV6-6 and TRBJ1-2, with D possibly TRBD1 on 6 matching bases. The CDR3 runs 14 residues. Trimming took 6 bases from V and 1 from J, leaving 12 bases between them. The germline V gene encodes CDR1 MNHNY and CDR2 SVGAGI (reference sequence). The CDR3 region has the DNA TGTGCCAGCAGGGAAGGGGGATATAACTATGGCTACACCTTC. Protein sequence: CASREGGYNYGYTF.

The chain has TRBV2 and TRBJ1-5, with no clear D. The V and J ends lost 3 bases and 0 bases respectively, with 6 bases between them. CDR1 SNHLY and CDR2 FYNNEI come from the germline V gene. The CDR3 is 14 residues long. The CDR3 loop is CASSDGYSNQPQHF. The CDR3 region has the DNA TGTGCCAGCAGTGACGGTTATAGCAATCAGCCCCAGCATTTT.

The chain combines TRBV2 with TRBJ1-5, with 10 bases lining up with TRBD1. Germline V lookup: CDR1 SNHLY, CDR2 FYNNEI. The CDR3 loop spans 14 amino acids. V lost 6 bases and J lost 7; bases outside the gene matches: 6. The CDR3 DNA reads TGTGCCAGCAGAACGACAGGGGGCGAACAGCCCCAGCATTTT. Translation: CASRTTGGEQPQHF.

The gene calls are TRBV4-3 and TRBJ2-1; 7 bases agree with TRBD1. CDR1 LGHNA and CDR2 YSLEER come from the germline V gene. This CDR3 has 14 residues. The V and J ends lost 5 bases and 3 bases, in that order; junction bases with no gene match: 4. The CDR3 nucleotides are TGCGCCAGCAGCACCGGGACAGACTACAATGAGCAGTTCTTC. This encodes CASSTGTDYNEQFF.

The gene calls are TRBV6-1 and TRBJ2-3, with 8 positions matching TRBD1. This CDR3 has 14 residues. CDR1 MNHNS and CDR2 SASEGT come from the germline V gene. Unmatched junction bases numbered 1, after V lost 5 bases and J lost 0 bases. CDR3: CASSRTGSTDTQYF. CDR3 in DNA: TGTGCCAGCAGTCGGACAGGGAGCACAGATACGCAGTATTTT.

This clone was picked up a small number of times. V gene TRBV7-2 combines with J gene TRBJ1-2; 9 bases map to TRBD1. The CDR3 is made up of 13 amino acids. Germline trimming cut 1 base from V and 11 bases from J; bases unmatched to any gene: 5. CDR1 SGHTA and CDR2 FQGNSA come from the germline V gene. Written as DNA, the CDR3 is TGTGCCAGCAGCTTAGGGAAACAGGGGGCTTACACCTTC. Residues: CASSLGKQGAYTF.

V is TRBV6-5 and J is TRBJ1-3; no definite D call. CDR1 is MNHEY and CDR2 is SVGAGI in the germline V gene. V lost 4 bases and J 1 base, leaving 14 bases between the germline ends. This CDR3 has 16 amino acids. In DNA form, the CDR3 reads TGTGCCAGCAGTTTTCGCGGGCGGGTATCTGGAAACACCATATATTTT. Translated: CASSFRGRVSGNTIYF.

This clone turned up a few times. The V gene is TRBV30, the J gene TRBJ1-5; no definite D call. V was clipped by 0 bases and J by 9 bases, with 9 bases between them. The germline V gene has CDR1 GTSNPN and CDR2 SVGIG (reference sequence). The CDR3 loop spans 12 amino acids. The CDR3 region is CAWSVAVGPQHF. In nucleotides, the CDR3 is TGTGCCTGGAGTGTGGCGGTCGGGCCCCAGCATTTT.

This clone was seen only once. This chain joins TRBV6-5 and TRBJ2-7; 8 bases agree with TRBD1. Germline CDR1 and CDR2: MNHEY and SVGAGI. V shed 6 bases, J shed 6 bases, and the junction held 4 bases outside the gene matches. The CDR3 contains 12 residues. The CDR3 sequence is CASSYTGGEQYF. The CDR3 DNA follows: TGTGCCAGCAGCTACACAGGGGGCGAGCAGTACTTC.

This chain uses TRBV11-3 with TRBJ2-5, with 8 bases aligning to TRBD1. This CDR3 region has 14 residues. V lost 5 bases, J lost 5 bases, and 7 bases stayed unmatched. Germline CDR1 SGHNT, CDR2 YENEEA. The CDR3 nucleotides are TGTGCCAGCAGCCCCCCGACAGGGGTCGAGACCCAGTACTTC. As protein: CASSPPTGVETQYF.

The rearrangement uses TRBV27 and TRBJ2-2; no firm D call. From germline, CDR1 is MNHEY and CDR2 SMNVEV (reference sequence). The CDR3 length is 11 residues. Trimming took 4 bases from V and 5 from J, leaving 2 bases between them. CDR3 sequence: CASSSTGELFF. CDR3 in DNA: TGTGCCAGCAGTTCGACCGGGGAGCTGTTTTTT.

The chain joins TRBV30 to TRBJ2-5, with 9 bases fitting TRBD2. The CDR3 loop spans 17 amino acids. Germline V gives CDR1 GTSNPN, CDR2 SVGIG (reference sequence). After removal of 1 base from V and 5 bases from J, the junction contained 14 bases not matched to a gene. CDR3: CAWSGGGLAGVRETQYF. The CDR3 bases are TGTGCCTGGAGTGGGGGGGGTTTAGCGGGAGTGAGGGAGACCCAGTACTTC.

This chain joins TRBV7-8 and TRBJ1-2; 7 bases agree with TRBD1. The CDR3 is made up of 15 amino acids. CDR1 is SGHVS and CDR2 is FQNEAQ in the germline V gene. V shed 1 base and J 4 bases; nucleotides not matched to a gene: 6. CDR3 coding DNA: TGTGCCAGCAGCTTAGAAGGTGCAGGGGGCTATGGCTACACCTTC. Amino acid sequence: CASSLEGAGGYGYTF.

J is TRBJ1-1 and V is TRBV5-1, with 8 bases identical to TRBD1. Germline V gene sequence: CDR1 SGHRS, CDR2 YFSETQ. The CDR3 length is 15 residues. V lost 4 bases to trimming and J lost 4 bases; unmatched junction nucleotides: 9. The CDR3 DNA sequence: TGCGCCAGCAGCCTCGGACAGGGAGGTAGCACTGAAGCTTTCTTT. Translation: CASSLGQGGSTEAFF.

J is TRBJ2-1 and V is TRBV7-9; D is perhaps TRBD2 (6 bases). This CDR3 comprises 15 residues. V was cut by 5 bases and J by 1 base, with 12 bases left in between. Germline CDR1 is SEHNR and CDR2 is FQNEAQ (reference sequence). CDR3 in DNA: TGTGCCAGCAGCCCCCCGGCGGGGTCCTACAATGAGCAGTTCTTC. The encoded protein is CASSPPAGSYNEQFF.

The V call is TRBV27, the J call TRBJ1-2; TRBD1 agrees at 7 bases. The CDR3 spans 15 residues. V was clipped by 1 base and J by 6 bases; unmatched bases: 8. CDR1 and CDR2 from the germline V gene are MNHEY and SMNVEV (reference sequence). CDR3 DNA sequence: TGTGCCAGCAGTTTATACGGACAGGAGCAGGATGGCTACACCTTC. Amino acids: CASSLYGQEQDGYTF.

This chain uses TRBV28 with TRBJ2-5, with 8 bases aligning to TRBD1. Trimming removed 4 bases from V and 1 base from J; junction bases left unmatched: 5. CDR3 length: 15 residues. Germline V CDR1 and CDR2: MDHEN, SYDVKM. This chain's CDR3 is CASSSADRAQETQYF. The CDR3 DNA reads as TGTGCCAGCAGTTCTGCGGACAGGGCCCAAGAGACCCAGTACTTC.

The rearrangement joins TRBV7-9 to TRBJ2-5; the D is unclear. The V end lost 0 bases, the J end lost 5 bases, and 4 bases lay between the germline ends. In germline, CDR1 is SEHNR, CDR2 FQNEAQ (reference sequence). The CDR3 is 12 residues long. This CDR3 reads CASSLAGETQYF. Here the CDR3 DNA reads TGTGCCAGCAGCTTAGCGGGCGAGACCCAGTACTTC.

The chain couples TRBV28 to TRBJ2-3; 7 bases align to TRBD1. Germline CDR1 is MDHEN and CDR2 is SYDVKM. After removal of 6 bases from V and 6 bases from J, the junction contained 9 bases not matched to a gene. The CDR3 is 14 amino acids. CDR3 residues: CASSIDRVDDTQYF. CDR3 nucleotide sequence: TGTGCCAGCAGCATCGACAGGGTGGACGATACGCAGTATTTT.

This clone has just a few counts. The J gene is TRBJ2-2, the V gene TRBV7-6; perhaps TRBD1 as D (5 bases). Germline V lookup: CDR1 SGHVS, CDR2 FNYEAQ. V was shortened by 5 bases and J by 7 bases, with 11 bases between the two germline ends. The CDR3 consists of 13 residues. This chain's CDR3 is CASSPWTIGELFF. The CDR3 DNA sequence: TGTGCCAGCAGCCCCTGGACAATCGGGGAGCTGTTTTTT.

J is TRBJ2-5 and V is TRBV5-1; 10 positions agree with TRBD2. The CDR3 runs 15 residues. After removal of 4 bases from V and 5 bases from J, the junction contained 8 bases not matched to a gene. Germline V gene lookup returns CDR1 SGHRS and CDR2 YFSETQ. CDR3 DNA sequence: TGCGCCAGCAGCGATCTAGCGGGAGTAACGGAGACCCAGTACTTC. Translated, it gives CASSDLAGVTETQYF.

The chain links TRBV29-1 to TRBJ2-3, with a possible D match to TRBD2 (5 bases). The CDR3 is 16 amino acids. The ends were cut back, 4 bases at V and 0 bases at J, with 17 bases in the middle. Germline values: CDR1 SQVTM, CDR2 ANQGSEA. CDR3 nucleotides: TGCAGCGTTGTTAAGGTCGGGGATGCTAGCACAGATACGCAGTATTTT. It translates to CSVVKVGDASTDTQYF.

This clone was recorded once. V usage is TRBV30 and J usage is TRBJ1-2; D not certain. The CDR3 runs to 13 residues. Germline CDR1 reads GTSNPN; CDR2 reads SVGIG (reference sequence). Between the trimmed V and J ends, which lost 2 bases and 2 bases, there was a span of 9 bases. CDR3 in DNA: TGTGCCTGGAGTAGTGGGGAGAACTATGGCTACACCTTC. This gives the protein CAWSSGENYGYTF.

The CDR3 nucleotides read TGCGCCAGCAGCCCAGGACAGGTCCCACGAGAAGAGACCCAGTACTTC. It yields the protein CASSPGQVPREETQYF. The chain couples TRBV5-1 to TRBJ2-5; 7 bases align to TRBD1. Germline V gives CDR1 SGHRS, CDR2 YFSETQ. After removal of 4 bases from V and 3 bases from J, the junction contained 12 bases not matched to a gene. This CDR3 is built from 16 residues.

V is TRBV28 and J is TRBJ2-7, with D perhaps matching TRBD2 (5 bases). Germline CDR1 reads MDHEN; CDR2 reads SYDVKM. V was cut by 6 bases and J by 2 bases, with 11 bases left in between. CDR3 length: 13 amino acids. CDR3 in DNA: TGTGCCAGCAGGGCGGACGGGGCCTACGAGCAGTACTTC. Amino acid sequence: CASRADGAYEQYF. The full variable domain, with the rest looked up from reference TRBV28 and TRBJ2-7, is DVKVTQSSRYLVKRTGEKVFLECVQDMDHENMFWYRQDPGLGLRLIYFSYDVKMKEKGDIPEGYSVSREKKERFSLILESASTNQTSMYLCASRADGAYEQYFGPGTRLTVT.